A single T cell receptor beta chain is shown here with its context. No cognate antigen has been identified for it. Base qualities are missing; no much larger clone stands one base away. The CDR3 spans 15 residues, from the cysteine through the phenylalanine. Only the CDR3 region is kept as DNA, spanning 45 bases read in frame from base 1. The V and J ends are trimmed by 6 bases and 8 bases, leaving 19 bases between them. The germline V gene (reference sequence) gives CDR1 as SEHNR and CDR2 as FQNEAQ. The T-cell fraction in tumor and uninvolved lung tissue was provided by TCR sequencing with the immunoSEQ assay. Turning to the authors' computational methods: For survival analysis, patients were divided into high (upper tertile) and low (lower two tertiles) T-cell fraction groups, which were compared by log-rank test. A signed-rank test was used to check for differences in T-cell fraction between paired tumor and uninvolved lung. TCRdb stores this immuneACCESS table with in-frame sequences only. Part of the clones is absent; in the studies checked, under half of the shortfall reflects unresolved V genes, and no reason is known for the rest. V and J calls and clone size follow that table, whereas D and trimming were derived from the DNA. The sample has over 15,000 clones on record, approximately 68% of them singletons. The top ten hold roughly 6% of the sample.

Enrollment in ICON was initiated in 2016, and the last patient was enrolled in late 2018. From a subcohort of 76 patients, fresh tumor and matched uninvolved tissue were collected for in-depth immune analyses, including TCR sequencing. DNA for TCR sequencing was isolated from bulk tissue, and no cell sorting was done. This entry is derived from a study of tumor-infiltrating lymphocytes in localized non-small cell lung cancer (dated by TCRdb to about 2021). Turning to the overall study: The cohort included patients whose samples were collected after neoadjuvant chemotherapy, as well as both smokers and never-smokers and several histologies. Resected tumor tissue and uninvolved lung tissue described as non-adjacent to the tumor were contributed by each patient, with both tissues obtained from the same patient. TCR sequencing was one of several integrated assays, alongside flow cytometry, multiplex immunofluorescence, RNA-seq, exome sequencing and proteomics, applied to the same patients. In total, the ICON cohort was made up of about 150 surgical patients who had localized non-small cell lung cancer and whose tumors were resected. For under 65 patients, immunoSEQ T-cell fraction was compared between paired tumor and uninvolved lung. What the work shows at the level of the full study, not this receptor alone: Recurrence-free survival showed no association with tumor T-cell fraction from TCR sequencing (p = 0.61). Assay coverage differed among patients according to how much tissue was available, so only a subset of the cohort had TCR sequencing. Higher T cell infiltration in tumors than in uninvolved lung tissue was supported by TCRbeta sequencing, consistent with immunofluorescence CD3 counts. Because different assays used different pieces of the same tissue, technical variation could not be distinguished from intratumor heterogeneity. TCR-derived T-cell fraction did not differ between the flow cytometry-defined immunotypes IM1 (good prognosis) and IM2 (poor prognosis).

The rearrangement combines TRBV7-9 with TRBJ1-4; matching of 5 bases hints at TRBD1 as the D gene. What was sequenced was lung tumor tissue. The receptor was isolated from a human donor with non-small cell lung cancer. The CDR3 reads as follows: CASSRGVGADEKLFF. The DNA sequence reads TGTGCCAGCAGTCGCGGCGTCGGGGCGGACGAAAAACTGTTTTTT.